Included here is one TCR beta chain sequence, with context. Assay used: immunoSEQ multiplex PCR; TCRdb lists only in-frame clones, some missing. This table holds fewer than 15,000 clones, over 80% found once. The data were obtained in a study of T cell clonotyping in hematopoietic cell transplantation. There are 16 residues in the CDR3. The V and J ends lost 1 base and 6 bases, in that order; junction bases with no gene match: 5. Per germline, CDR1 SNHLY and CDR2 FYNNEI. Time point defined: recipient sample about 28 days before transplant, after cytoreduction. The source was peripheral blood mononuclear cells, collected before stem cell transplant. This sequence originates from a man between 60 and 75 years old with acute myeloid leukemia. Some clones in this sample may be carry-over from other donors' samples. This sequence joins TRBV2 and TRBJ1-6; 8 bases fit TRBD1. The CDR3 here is CASSEGGTGGNSPLHF. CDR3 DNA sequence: TGTGCCAGCAGTGAAGGGGGGACAGGCGGTAATTCACCCCTCCACTTT.